Listed below are T cell receptor beta chains from one sample, sequenced in a study of T cell responses to AZD1222 COVID-19 vaccine. Clones were read by immunoSEQ multiplex PCR, and TCRdb kept only the in-frame ones, dropping some. The sample includes around 80,000 clones, more than 85% of them seen just once. Sequencing was performed on peripheral blood, taken 28 days after the second AZD1222 dose. These receptors were taken from an adult who received the AZD1222 COVID-19 vaccine. The CDR3 runs from the conserved cysteine through the conserved F or W. The D gene is left open where the match is weak. Part of the rows lack a size; the others show once, few, many or a class for expanded clones.

d_call,v_call,clone_size,j_call,cdr3_nt,cdr3_aa
TRBD2,TRBV24-1,few,TRBJ2-1,TGTGCCACCAGTACGAGTAGCGGGAGTTTCGGGTCCTACAATGAGCAGTTCTTC,CATSTSSGSFGSYNEQFF
TRBD2,TRBV25-1,.,TRBJ2-1,TGTGCCAGCAGTGATAACTTGGGACTAGGGAGATACAATGAGCAGTTCTTC,CASSDNLGLGRYNEQFF
TRBD1,TRBV2,.,TRBJ2-7,TGTGCCAGCAGTTACAGGGGACCCAACGAGCAGTACTTC,CASSYRGPNEQYF
.,TRBV3-1/TRBV3-2,.,TRBJ1-2,TGTGCCAGCAGCCAAGTGGTAGGAAACTATGGCTACACCTTC,CASSQVVGNYGYTF
.,TRBV11-1,few,TRBJ2-7,TGTGCCAGCAGCATAACGGACGAGCAGTACTTC,CASSITDEQYF
.,TRBV5-1,.,TRBJ1-2,TGCGCCAGCAGCGGCTACCCGTCTAACTATGGCTACACCTTC,CASSGYPSNYGYTF
.,TRBV28,.,TRBJ2-1,TGTGCCAGCAGCCGGAACGGGGCCTACAATGAGCAGTTCTTC,CASSRNGAYNEQFF
TRBD2,TRBV19,.,TRBJ2-1,TGTGCCAGTAGCCCGACTAGCGGGAGGTCGTATGAGCAGTTCTTC,CASSPTSGRSYEQFF
TRBD1,TRBV27,.,TRBJ2-5,TGTGCCAGCAGCCTCACAGGGGGTATAGGAGAGACCCAGTACTTC,CASSLTGGIGETQYF
TRBD2,TRBV7-3,once,TRBJ2-1,TGTGCCAGCAGCCTGGGACTAGCGGGCTACAATGAGCAGTTCTTC,CASSLGLAGYNEQFF
TRBD1,TRBV7-8,.,TRBJ2-2,TGTGCCAGCAGCCCAACGAGGACAGGGAGTGTTTTGAACACCGGGGAGCTGTTTTTT,CASSPTRTGSVLNTGELFF
.,TRBV7-2,.,TRBJ1-3,TGTGCCAGCAGCCTCCTAGGGGCTGCCTCTGGAAACACCATATATTTT,CASSLLGAASGNTIYF
TRBD1,TRBV5-1,.,TRBJ2-7,TGCGCCAGCAGCTCAGGACAGGGGTTCGACGAGCAGTACTTC,CASSSGQGFDEQYF
TRBD1,TRBV7-9,few,TRBJ1-6,TGTGCCAGCAGCACGGCCGACAGGGGACGCAATTCACCCCTCCACTTT,CASSTADRGRNSPLHF
.,TRBV12-5,.,TRBJ1-1,TGTGCTAGTGGTGCCGGCCAGAACACTGAAGCTTTCTTT,CASGAGQNTEAFF
.,TRBV5-1,.,TRBJ2-7,TGCGCCAGCAGCCCGGGACTTCAAGGGGGTTACGAGCAGTACTTC,CASSPGLQGGYEQYF
TRBD2,TRBV6-1,.,TRBJ2-7,TGTGCCAGCAGTGAATCGGGGGTAGCGGGGCCCTACGAGCAGTACTTC,CASSESGVAGPYEQYF
.,TRBV6-4,.,TRBJ1-2,TGTGCCAGCAGTGACAAGACAGAGGGACATGGCTACACCTTC,CASSDKTEGHGYTF
.,TRBV28,once,TRBJ1-5,TGTGCCAGCAGCAGTGGGCAGGGTGAAGTCCAGCCCCAGCATTTT,CASSSGQGEVQPQHF
.,TRBV9,.,TRBJ2-2,TGTGCCAGCAGCGTAGATCGCCTAGCCTTAACCGGGGAGCTGTTTTTT,CASSVDRLALTGELFF
TRBD1,TRBV4-3,.,TRBJ2-2,TGCGCCAGCAGCCACCAGACAGGGGGAAGTTCGCTGAACACCGGGGAGCTGTTTTTT,CASSHQTGGSSLNTGELFF
.,TRBV11-2,.,TRBJ2-7,TGTGCCAGCAGCTTAGAAAGACTAGTGGGGCAGTACTTC,CASSLERLVGQYF
TRBD2,TRBV7-9,.,TRBJ2-3,TGTGCCAGCAGCCCTCGGACTAGCGGGGACACGCAGTATTTT,CASSPRTSGDTQYF
TRBD1,TRBV4-1,.,TRBJ1-1,TGCGCCAGCTACGACAGGGCTAACACTGAAGCTTTCTTT,CASYDRANTEAFF
.,TRBV19,once,TRBJ1-6,TGTGCCAGTAGTATAGGCGGGTCGCGGGGATCACCCCTCCACTTT,CASSIGGSRGSPLHF
.,TRBV28,.,TRBJ2-5,TGTGCCAGCCATTCGCGGGAGACCCAGTACTTC,CASHSRETQYF
.,TRBV19,.,TRBJ2-1,TGTGCCAGTAGTATAAAGGGGCTTCCTTACAATGAGCAGTTCTTC,CASSIKGLPYNEQFF
.,TRBV7-2,.,TRBJ2-3,TGTGCCAGCAGTCTTCTCCCTCAGGGGGGAGATACGCAGTATTTT,CASSLLPQGGDTQYF
TRBD2,TRBV3-1/TRBV3-2,.,TRBJ2-1,TGTGCCAGCAGCCAAGACCTCCTAGCGGGGGACCAATTAGAGTTCTTC,CASSQDLLAGDQLEFF
.,TRBV30,.,TRBJ1-5,TGTGCCTGGAGTTATTCTTGGACACGGGAGCCCCAGCATTTT,CAWSYSWTREPQHF
TRBD2,TRBV5-5,.,TRBJ2-1,TGTGCCAGCAGCTTGGTCCTAGCGGGAGGGGAGCAGTTCTTC,CASSLVLAGGEQFF
TRBD2,TRBV4-1,.,TRBJ2-1,TGCGCCAGCAGCCAAGAATCGGCTAGCGGGAGCCCGGGGGCCTACAATGAGCAGTTCTTC,CASSQESASGSPGAYNEQFF
.,TRBV6-6,once,TRBJ2-2,TGTGCCAGCAGTTACTCGGGAGGGCGGGGGCCCGGGGAGCTGTTTTTT,CASSYSGGRGPGELFF
TRBD1,TRBV27,.,TRBJ1-1,TGTGCCAGCAGTTCCGGCTCCGGGACAGGGGACACTGAAGCTTTCTTT,CASSSGSGTGDTEAFF
TRBD1,TRBV19,.,TRBJ1-1,TGTGCCAGTAGTCCCGACTTTTTGGGACAGGGGATGAACACTGAAGCTTTCTTT,CASSPDFLGQGMNTEAFF
.,TRBV7-9,.,TRBJ1-3,TGTGCCAGCCGGCTAGTGTCTGGAAACACCATATATTTT,CASRLVSGNTIYF
.,TRBV19,.,TRBJ2-7,TGTGCCAGTAGTATACTGGTGGGCACCGTAGTGGGGGAGCAGTACTTC,CASSILVGTVVGEQYF
.,TRBV11-2,.,TRBJ1-3,TGTGCCAGCAGCCTGGGTCGTCAAAACACCATATATTTT,CASSLGRQNTIYF
.,TRBV9,.,TRBJ2-5,TGTGCCAGCAGCGTAGAGCTGTCCCGCAGGGAGACCCAGTACTTC,CASSVELSRRETQYF
.,TRBV20-1,once,TRBJ1-3,TGCAGTGCTAGTCGATCCCCCTCTGGAAACACCATATATTTT,CSASRSPSGNTIYF
.,TRBV1,.,TRBJ1-1,TGCACCAGCAGCCCGAAGGGGCCTATGAACACTGAAGCTTTCTTT,CTSSPKGPMNTEAFF
.,TRBV6-2/TRBV6-3,.,TRBJ2-1,TGTGCCAGCAGTTACTCGTTCAATGAGCAGTTCTTC,CASSYSFNEQFF
TRBD1,TRBV18,.,TRBJ1-1,TGTGCCAGCTCACCAACACAGGGGTTGGCCACTGAAGCTTTCTTT,CASSPTQGLATEAFF
.,TRBV6-1,once,TRBJ2-7,TGTGCCAGCAGTGAAGCCCTTGCGACACGGAACTCCTACGAGCAGTACTTC,CASSEALATRNSYEQYF
.,TRBV4-2,.,TRBJ2-1,TGTGCCAGCAGCCAAGAAGGGAGCCAACCTTACAATGAGCAGTTCTTC,CASSQEGSQPYNEQFF
.,TRBV12-3/TRBV12-4,.,TRBJ2-1,TGTGCCAGCAGTTTGGGAGTTGTCGATGAGCAGTTCTTC,CASSLGVVDEQFF
TRBD2,TRBV15,.,TRBJ2-3,TGTGCCACCAGCACGGGACTACACACAGATACGCAGTATTTT,CATSTGLHTDTQYF
.,TRBV27,.,TRBJ1-2,TGTGCCAGCAGTTTGGTCGGAGACTCCTATGGCTACACCTTC,CASSLVGDSYGYTF
.,TRBV5-1,.,TRBJ1-1,TGCGCCAGCAGCTTGGATAGGGGCGGCACTGAAGCTTTCTTT,CASSLDRGGTEAFF
.,TRBV7-2,.,TRBJ2-2,TGTGCCAGCAGCCCCTTTAGAGGCACCGGGGAGCTGTTTTTT,CASSPFRGTGELFF
.,TRBV7-9,.,TRBJ2-1,TGTGCCAGCAGCTTCCCCAGGTCGAGCGGGCGGTCCTACAATGAGCAGTTCTTC,CASSFPRSSGRSYNEQFF
.,TRBV7-2,.,TRBJ1-3,TGTGCCAGCAGCGACACAGGCAGAAACACCATATATTTT,CASSDTGRNTIYF
.,TRBV6-2/TRBV6-3,.,TRBJ2-7,TGTGCCAGCAGTAGAGACTCACAGGCTTACGAGCAGTACTTC,CASSRDSQAYEQYF